Presented here are 10 T cell receptor beta chains from one specimen sequenced in a study of T-cell memory formation after mild COVID-19. TCRdb passed the 5' RACE reads through MiXCR, listing each CDR3 protein once. The repertoire includes about 600,000 distinct CDR3 sequences, less than 25% of them detected once, and 7% to 9% sits in the top ten. Sequenced input: PBMCs or a T cell subset sorted from them (not recorded which). The source of these receptors is an adult woman who had mild COVID-19 (a few samples of this study predate the infection). Cell type and time point are not known.

This clonotype was detected a few times. This sequence joins TRBV7-3 and TRBJ2-1; D tentatively reads TRBD1 or TRBD2 (6 bases each). Trimming left V 4 bases short and J 0 bases short, with 13 bases between. Germline lookup yields CDR1 SGHTA and CDR2 FQGTGA. This CDR3 is 16 amino acids long. CDR3 DNA sequence: TGTGCCAGCAGCTCTAGGGGGGTTAGCTCCTACAATGAGCAGTTCTTC. Amino acids: CASSSRGVSSYNEQFF. The full variable domain, completed using reference TRBV7-3 and TRBJ2-1, is GAGVSQTPSNKVTEKGKYVELRCDPISGHTALYWYRQSLGQGPEFLIYFQGTGAADDSGLPNDRFFAVRPEGSVSTLKIQRTERGDSAVYLCASSSRGVSSYNEQFFGPGTRLTVL.

The chain recombines TRBV2 with TRBJ1-3; no reliable D call. V shed 8 bases and J shed 0 bases, with 14 bases lying between them. The CDR3 totals 15 residues. Germline V gene data show CDR1 as SNHLY and CDR2 as FYNNEI. This CDR3 is CASLAGILSGNTIYF. In DNA form, the CDR3 reads TGTGCCAGCCTGGCAGGCATCCTCTCTGGAAACACCATATATTTT.

This clonotype has more than one count but fewer than ten. This chain links TRBV12-3 or TRBV12-4 with TRBJ2-1; 7 bases align to TRBD2. This CDR3 has 13 amino acids. With V trimmed by 5 bases and J by 14 bases, 12 bases remained unmatched. The CDR3 sequence is CASSRGDSGLEFF. The CDR3 DNA reads TGTGCCAGCAGTCGGGGGGATAGCGGTTTGGAGTTCTTC.

The chain uses TRBV7-6 and TRBJ1-2; TRBD1 might be the D (5 bases). This CDR3 region has 15 residues. CDR1 SGHVS and CDR2 FNYEAQ come from the germline V gene. Trimming removed 1 base from V and 4 bases from J, with 13 bases in between. The CDR3 DNA reads as TGTGCCAGCAGCTTAGAGGTCCAGGGCGCCTATGGCTACACCTTC. Translating it yields CASSLEVQGAYGYTF.

This clonotype was counted only a few times. The rearrangement uses TRBV7-9 and TRBJ2-1; D call uncertain. V lost 4 bases to trimming and J lost 4 bases, with 8 bases between them. The germline V gene encodes CDR1 SEHNR and CDR2 FQNEAQ (reference sequence). The CDR3 loop spans 13 amino acids. CDR3 in amino acids: CASSSPVYNEQFF. Here the CDR3 DNA reads TGTGCCAGCAGCTCACCCGTGTACAATGAGCAGTTCTTC.

The rearrangement uses TRBV5-1 and TRBJ1-1; D is ambiguous. Germline V CDR1 and CDR2: SGHRS, YFSETQ. The CDR3 spans 15 residues. The V gene lost 1 base and the J gene lost 0 bases, with 10 bases spanning the gap. The CDR3 loop reads CASSLTTAMNTEAFF. The DNA for the CDR3 is TGCGCCAGCAGCTTGACGACGGCTATGAACACTGAAGCTTTCTTT.

This clonotype occurred a few times. The rearrangement joins TRBV4-2 to TRBJ2-5; TRBD2 matches at 10 bases. Looked up from germline, CDR1 is LGHNA and CDR2 is YNFKEQ. The V segment lost 4 bases and the J segment 2 bases; nucleotides outside the gene matches: 19. This CDR3 comprises 20 residues. CDR3 loop: CASSPQSPGWISGRQETQYF. The CDR3 DNA sequence: TGTGCCAGCAGCCCCCAGTCGCCCGGTTGGATTAGCGGGAGGCAAGAGACCCAGTACTTC.

The rearrangement joins TRBV7-2 to TRBJ2-3; D gene uncertain. Trimming pared 1 base from V and 5 bases from J, leaving 13 bases between. The length of the CDR3 is 15 residues. Germline V gene sequence: CDR1 SGHTA, CDR2 FQGNSA. The CDR3 loop reads CASSLVLAERDTQYF. The CDR3 DNA sequence: TGTGCCAGCAGCTTAGTCCTCGCGGAAAGAGATACGCAGTATTTT.

The chain employs TRBV11-2 and TRBJ1-1, with D maybe TRBD1 (5 bases). There are 19 residues in the CDR3. Trimming took off 0 bases at V and 1 base at J, with 21 bases between the two ends. Germline lookup yields CDR1 SGHAT and CDR2 FQNNGV. CDR3 in DNA: TGTGCCAGCAGCTTAGATTCGGGGCCCGGGCAGCGCCCGAACACTGAAGCTTTCTTT. Residues: CASSLDSGPGQRPNTEAFF.

This clonotype was counted between two and nine times. The chain joins TRBV11-3 to TRBJ2-3; D is unclear. Trimming took off 0 bases at V and 0 bases at J, with 7 bases between the two ends. Germline V lookup: CDR1 SGHNT, CDR2 YENEEA. The CDR3 is made up of 15 amino acids. CDR3 coding DNA: TGTGCCAGCAGCTTAGATGGCCGTAGCACAGATACGCAGTATTTT. This translates into CASSLDGRSTDTQYF. Supplemented by reference TRBV11-3 and TRBJ2-3, the full variable domain reads EAGVVQSPRYKIIEKKQPVAFWCNPISGHNTLYWYLQNLGQGPELLIRYENEEAVDDSQLPKDRFSAERLKGVDSTLKIQPAELGDSAVYLCASSLDGRSTDTQYFGPGTRLTVL.